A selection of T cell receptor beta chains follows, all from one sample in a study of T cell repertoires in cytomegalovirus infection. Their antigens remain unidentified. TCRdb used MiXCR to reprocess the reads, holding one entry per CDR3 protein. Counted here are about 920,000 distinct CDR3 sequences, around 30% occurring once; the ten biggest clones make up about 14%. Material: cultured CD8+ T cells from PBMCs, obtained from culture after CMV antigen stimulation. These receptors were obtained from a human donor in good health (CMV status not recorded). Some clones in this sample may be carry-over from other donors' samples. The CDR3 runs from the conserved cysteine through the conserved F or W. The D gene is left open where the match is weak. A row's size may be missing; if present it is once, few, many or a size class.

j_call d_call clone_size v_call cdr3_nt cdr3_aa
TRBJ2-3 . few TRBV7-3 TGTGCCAGCAGCCCGACCATCGGGGGGCGAGGAGATACGCAGTATTTT CASSPTIGGRGDTQYF
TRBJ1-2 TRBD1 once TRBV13 TGTGCCAGCAGCGTTAACAGGGGAAGGACTGATGGCTACACCTTC CASSVNRGRTDGYTF
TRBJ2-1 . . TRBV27 TGTGCCAGCAGGCTGGCGACGGCCTCCTACAATGAGCAGTTCTTC CASRLATASYNEQFF
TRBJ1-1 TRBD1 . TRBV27 TGTGCCACCGGGACAGGAGGCACTGAAGCTTTCTTT CATGTGGTEAFF
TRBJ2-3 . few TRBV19 TGTGCCAGTAGTATAGAACTCCCCCCCCTAGGTGCGGCAGATACGCAGTATTTT CASSIELPPLGAADTQYF
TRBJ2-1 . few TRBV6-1 TGTGCCAGCAGTGAATTGAATGAGCAGTTCTTC CASSELNEQFF
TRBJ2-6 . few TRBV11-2 TGTGCCAGCAGCTTAGGCGGGCTTACCTCTGGGGCCAACGTCCTGACTTTC CASSLGGLTSGANVLTF
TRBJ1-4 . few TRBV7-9 TGTGCCAGCAGCTTAGAACCGGGACTGAGTAATGAAAAACTGTTTTTT CASSLEPGLSNEKLFF
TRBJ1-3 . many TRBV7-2 TGTGCCAGCAGCCCATTCCCTCCCCCGACGTCTACGAGCTCTGGAAACACCATATATTTT CASSPFPPPTSTSSGNTIYF
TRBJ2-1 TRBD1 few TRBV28 TGTGCCAGCAGTTTCAACCAGGGGGCGTCCTACAATGAGCAGTTCTTC CASSFNQGASYNEQFF
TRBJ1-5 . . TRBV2 TGTGCCAGCAGCAAACAGGGCTGGGGAAATCAGCCCCAGCATTTT CASSKQGWGNQPQHF
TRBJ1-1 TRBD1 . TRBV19 TGTGCCAGTAGTATGGGCGGACAGGGGATCACTGAAGCTTTCTTT CASSMGGQGITEAFF
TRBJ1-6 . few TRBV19 TGTGCCAGTAGTCCCAAGGAGGCCTCGGGATCACCCCTCCACTTT CASSPKEASGSPLHF
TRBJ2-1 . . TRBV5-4 TGTGCCAGCAGCTTGGAGGGGCCCAGGGGTGAGCAGTTCTTC CASSLEGPRGEQFF
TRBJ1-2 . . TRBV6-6 TGTGCCAGCAACTATGTAAACAGGGATCCCTATGGCTACACCTTC CASNYVNRDPYGYTF
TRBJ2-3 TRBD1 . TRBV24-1 TGTGCCACCAGTGCCCCGGGACAGGGGGCGGATACGCAGTATTTT CATSAPGQGADTQYF
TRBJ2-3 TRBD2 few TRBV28 TGTGCCAGCAGTTCCGGACTAGCGGGGGGGCTTGATGAGAGCACAGATACGCAGTATTTT CASSSGLAGGLDESTDTQYF
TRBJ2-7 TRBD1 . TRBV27 TGTGCCAGCAGTTCCACAGGGGATCGCCTCGAGCAGTACTTC CASSSTGDRLEQYF
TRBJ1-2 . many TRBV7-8 TGTGCCAGCAGCTTTCGGGTTGGCCCTACCTATGGCTACACCTTC CASSFRVGPTYGYTF
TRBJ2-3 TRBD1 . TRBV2 TGTGCCAGCACCAAAGGGGGGACAGGGCCTCCAGATACGCAGTATTTT CASTKGGTGPPDTQYF
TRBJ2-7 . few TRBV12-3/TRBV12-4 TGTGCCAGCAGTCCATTTCTAGGTGGCTCCTACGAGCAGTACTTC CASSPFLGGSYEQYF
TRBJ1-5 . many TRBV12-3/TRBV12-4 TGTGCCAGCAGTTTAGCGACGGGGCTATCATTGTCCCAGCATTTT CASSLATGLSLSQHF
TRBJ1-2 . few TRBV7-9 TGTGCCAGCAGCCAGCTGGCCGGCTATGGCTACACCTTC CASSQLAGYGYTF
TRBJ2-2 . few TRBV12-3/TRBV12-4 TGTGCCAGCAGTTTAGTCTCTAGCAGCGGCGCCGGGGAGCTGTTTTTT CASSLVSSSGAGELFF
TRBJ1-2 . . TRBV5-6 TGTGCCAGCAGCCCCGGAGAAGGTGTTTGGGGCTACACCTTC CASSPGEGVWGYTF
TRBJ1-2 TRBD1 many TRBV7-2 TGTGCCAGCAGCCCCCCTGGCGGGGACAGCTTCCTATATGGCTACACCTTC CASSPPGGDSFLYGYTF
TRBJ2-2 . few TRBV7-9 TGTGCCAGCAGCAAAACCACGACCGGGGAGCTGTTTTTT CASSKTTTGELFF
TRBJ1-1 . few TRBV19 TGTGCCAGTAGTATGGGGAGGATGGAAGCTTTCTTT CASSMGRMEAFF
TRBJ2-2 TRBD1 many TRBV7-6 TGTGCCAGCAGCTTGGCGGGACAGGGGGTTTACACCGGGGAGCTGTTTTTT CASSLAGQGVYTGELFF
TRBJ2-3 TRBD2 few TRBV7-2 TGTGCCAGCAGCCCTTTCGCGGGGGGCAGAGATACGCAGTATTTT CASSPFAGGRDTQYF
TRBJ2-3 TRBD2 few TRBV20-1 TGCAGTGCTAGCACCGGGACTAGCGGAGGTGCAGATACGCAGTATTTT CSASTGTSGGADTQYF
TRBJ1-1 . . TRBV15 TGTGCCACCAGCAGAGATCGCAGATATACTGAAGCTTTCTTT CATSRDRRYTEAFF
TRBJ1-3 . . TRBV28 TGTGCCAGCAGTTTCGTTAGTCTCTCTGGAAACACCATATATTTT CASSFVSLSGNTIYF
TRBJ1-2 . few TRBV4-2 TGTGCCAGCAGCCCATTCGCGGCGGATGGCTACACCTTC CASSPFAADGYTF
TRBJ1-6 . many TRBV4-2 TGTGCCAGCAGCCTAGATCCAGGGAGCTCCTATAATTCACCCCTCCACTTT CASSLDPGSSYNSPLHF
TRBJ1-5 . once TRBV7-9 TGTGCCAGCAACCCCATCCAAACGAATCAGCCCCAGCATTTT CASNPIQTNQPQHF
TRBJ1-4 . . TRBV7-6 TGTGCCAGCAGCTTAGGCGAGAAAAAACTGTTTTTT CASSLGEKKLFF
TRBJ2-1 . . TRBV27 TGTGCCAGCAGTTTCTCGGTAATCTATGAGCAGTTCTTC CASSFSVIYEQFF
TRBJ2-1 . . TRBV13 TGTGCCAGCAGCTTAGGCCTGGGGGGGCGAGCCCATGAGCAGTTCTTC CASSLGLGGRAHEQFF
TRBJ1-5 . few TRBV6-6 TGTGCCAGCAGTTACTCGGGGAACTCTAATCAGCCCCAGCATTTT CASSYSGNSNQPQHF
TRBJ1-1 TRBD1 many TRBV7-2 TGTGCCAGCAGCTTAGCCCTGGGACAGGGGCACACTGAAGCTTTCTTT CASSLALGQGHTEAFF
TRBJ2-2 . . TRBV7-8 TGTGCCAGCTGGGGATCAGGGGCGGTCGGGGAGCTGTTTTTT CASWGSGAVGELFF
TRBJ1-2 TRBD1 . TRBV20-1 TGCAGTGCTAGGGGAAGGGACAGGGATGATGGCTACACCTTC CSARGRDRDDGYTF
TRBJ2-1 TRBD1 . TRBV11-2 TGTGCCAGCAGCCCCGTCTCCGACAGGGACAGCTCCTACAATGAGCAGTTCTTC CASSPVSDRDSSYNEQFF
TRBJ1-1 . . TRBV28 TGTGTCAGCAGTGAATACGACACTGAAGCTTTCTTT CVSSEYDTEAFF
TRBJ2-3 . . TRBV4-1 TGCGCCAGCACCCCAGGGATGTATGACACAGATACGCAGTATTTT CASTPGMYDTDTQYF
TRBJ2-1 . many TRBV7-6 TGTGCCAGCAGCTTAGCCCACCCGAACAATGAGCAGTTCTTC CASSLAHPNNEQFF
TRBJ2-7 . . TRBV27 TGTGCCAGCAGGGCAGGTCGCCGGGGTGCCCACGAGCAGTACTTC CASRAGRRGAHEQYF
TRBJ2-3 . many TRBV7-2 TGTGCCAGCAGCTTAGGTGGATTAGGGCTACCTAGCACAGATACGCAGTATTTT CASSLGGLGLPSTDTQYF
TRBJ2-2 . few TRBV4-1 TGCGCCAGCAGCCAAGATCCCCGGACCACTTCAAACACCGGGGAGCTGTTTTTT CASSQDPRTTSNTGELFF
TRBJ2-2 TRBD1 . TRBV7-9 TGTGCCAGCAGCTTTGGACAGGGGATTAACACCGGGGAGCTGTTTTTT CASSFGQGINTGELFF
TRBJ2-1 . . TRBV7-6 TGTGCCAGCAGCACTCTCGGTGGGGAAGGAACCTACAATGAGCAGTTCTTC CASSTLGGEGTYNEQFF
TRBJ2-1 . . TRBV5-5 TGTGCCAGCAGCCAACAGGGCAATGAGCAGTTCTTC CASSQQGNEQFF
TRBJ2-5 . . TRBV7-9 TGTGCCAGCAGCTCACACAGAGACCAAGAGACCCAGTACTTC CASSSHRDQETQYF
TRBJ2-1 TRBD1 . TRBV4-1 TGCGCCAGCAGCTTCGCCGGGACAGGGGATGAGCAGTTCTTC CASSFAGTGDEQFF
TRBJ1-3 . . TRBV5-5 TGTGCCAGCAGCTTGGCCGTAATGACAGGTTCTGGAAACACCATATATTTT CASSLAVMTGSGNTIYF
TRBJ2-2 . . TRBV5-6 TGTGCCAGCAGCCATTCAGGGAGTACCGGGGAGCTGTTTTTT CASSHSGSTGELFF
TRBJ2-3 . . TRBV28 TGTGCCAGCAGTCCTGGGGATGTGGTCACAGATACGCAGTATTTT CASSPGDVVTDTQYF
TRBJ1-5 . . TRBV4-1 TGCGCCAGCAGCCCCTGGACCATGGATCAGCCCCAGCATTTT CASSPWTMDQPQHF
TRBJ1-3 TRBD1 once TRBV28 TGTGCCAGCAGTTTACCCTATCGACAGGGACCCTCTGGAAACACCATATATTTT CASSLPYRQGPSGNTIYF